This is a list of T cell receptor beta chains from one sample in a study of T cell repertoires in cytomegalovirus infection. Antigen specificity for these receptors is unknown. In TCRdb, the reads were re-called with MiXCR into one record per CDR3 protein. The profile shows 95,000 to 120,000 distinct CDR3 sequences, 30% of them singletons. This specimen was CD8+ T cells from cultured PBMCs, taken from culture after CMV antigen stimulation. The receptors were gathered from a human donor in good health (CMV status not recorded). Some clones in this sample may be carry-over from other donors' samples. The CDR3 runs from the conserved cysteine through the conserved F or W. The D gene is left open where the match is weak. The size entry is marked missing in some rows and otherwise reads once, few, many or a size class.

J: TRBJ1-5; D: TRBD1; V: TRBV7-9; size: many; CDR3: CASSQGQNSNQPQHF; DNA: TGTGCCAGCAGCCAGGGACAGAATAGCAATCAGCCCCAGCATTTT
J: TRBJ1-5; D: .; V: TRBV6-2/TRBV6-3; size: few; CDR3: CASSYGSSPFQPQHF; DNA: TGTGCCAGCAGTTACGGGTCCTCACCTTTCCAGCCCCAGCATTTT
J: TRBJ2-5; D: TRBD2; V: TRBV7-8; size: .; CDR3: CASSLLAVRETQYF; DNA: TGTGCCAGCAGCTTACTAGCGGTGAGGGAGACCCAGTACTTC
J: TRBJ2-1; D: .; V: TRBV23-1; size: .; CDR3: CASSQYTGTDNEQFF; DNA: TGCGCCAGCAGTCAATATACAGGGACGGACAATGAGCAGTTCTTC
J: TRBJ1-6; D: .; V: TRBV5-1; size: .; CDR3: CASSSDPLNSPLHF; DNA: TGCGCCAGCAGCTCGGACCCGCTTAATTCACCCCTCCACTTT
J: TRBJ1-5; D: .; V: TRBV7-2; size: many; CDR3: CASSPVLGAGNQPQHF; DNA: TGTGCCAGCAGCCCAGTACTGGGGGCTGGCAATCAGCCCCAGCATTTT
J: TRBJ1-1; D: .; V: TRBV4-1; size: few; CDR3: CASSQVGRNTEAFF; DNA: TGCGCCAGCAGCCAAGTGGGGCGGAACACTGAAGCTTTCTTT
J: TRBJ2-2; D: .; V: TRBV13; size: .; CDR3: CASSHERGNTGELFF; DNA: TGTGCCAGCAGCCACGAGAGGGGCAACACCGGGGAGCTGTTTTTT
J: TRBJ2-7; D: .; V: TRBV28; size: .; CDR3: CASNVMLAGEQYF; DNA: TGTGCCAGCAACGTTATGCTGGCTGGGGAGCAGTACTTC
J: TRBJ2-1; D: .; V: TRBV4-1; size: few; CDR3: CASSQGLNSYNEQFF; DNA: TGCGCCAGCAGCCAGGGACTCAACTCCTACAATGAGCAGTTCTTC
J: TRBJ2-5; D: TRBD2; V: TRBV6-1; size: .; CDR3: CASSGTGRGNQETQYF; DNA: TGTGCCAGCAGTGGGACCGGGCGGGGGAACCAAGAGACCCAGTACTTC
J: TRBJ1-2; D: .; V: TRBV29-1; size: .; CDR3: CSVVWGVYGYTF; DNA: TGCAGCGTTGTCTGGGGTGTTTATGGCTACACCTTC
J: TRBJ1-5; D: TRBD1; V: TRBV7-2; size: .; CDR3: CASSWTGGIDSNQPQHF; DNA: TGTGCCAGCAGCTGGACAGGGGGTATAGATAGCAATCAGCCCCAGCATTTT
J: TRBJ2-7; D: .; V: TRBV9; size: .; CDR3: CASSAGEWARDYEQYF; DNA: TGTGCCAGCAGCGCGGGGGAGTGGGCTCGCGACTACGAGCAGTACTTC
J: TRBJ2-1; D: .; V: TRBV20-1; size: .; CDR3: CSARDRAGNNEQFF; DNA: TGCAGTGCTAGAGATAGGGCTGGAAACAATGAGCAGTTCTTC
J: TRBJ1-6; D: .; V: TRBV6-1; size: few; CDR3: CASSERRGFPNSPLHF; DNA: TGTGCCAGCAGTGAACGGCGGGGATTTCCTAATTCACCCCTCCACTTT
J: TRBJ1-1; D: .; V: TRBV28; size: few; CDR3: CASSPREWSAEAFF; DNA: TGTGCCAGCAGTCCGCGGGAGTGGAGCGCTGAAGCTTTCTTT
J: TRBJ2-5; D: .; V: TRBV7-2; size: .; CDR3: CASSLEAYRGGETQYF; DNA: TGTGCCAGCAGCTTAGAAGCGTACAGAGGGGGAGAGACCCAGTACTTC
J: TRBJ1-5; D: TRBD1; V: TRBV7-8; size: few; CDR3: CASSYDRASGNQPQHF; DNA: TGTGCCAGCAGCTACGACAGGGCCTCGGGCAATCAGCCCCAGCATTTT
J: TRBJ2-7; D: .; V: TRBV4-1; size: few; CDR3: CASSQGAGDAYEQYF; DNA: TGCGCCAGCAGCCAAGGCGCAGGGGACGCCTACGAGCAGTACTTC
J: TRBJ2-3; D: .; V: TRBV2; size: .; CDR3: CASSDRRLQDTDTQYF; DNA: TGTGCCAGCAGTGATCGGCGACTCCAAGACACAGATACGCAGTATTTT
J: TRBJ1-4; D: .; V: TRBV7-8; size: .; CDR3: CASSTLQGPNEKLFF; DNA: TGTGCCAGCAGCACCCTACAGGGTCCAAATGAAAAACTGTTTTTT
J: TRBJ2-7; D: .; V: TRBV18; size: .; CDR3: CASSPASGYEQYF; DNA: TGTGCCAGCTCACCGGCCAGCGGCTACGAGCAGTACTTC
J: TRBJ2-7; D: TRBD1; V: TRBV7-9; size: .; CDR3: CASSFGTGYEQYF; DNA: TGTGCCAGCAGCTTCGGGACAGGATACGAGCAGTACTTC
J: TRBJ2-7; D: TRBD2; V: TRBV12-3/TRBV12-4; size: .; CDR3: CASSTFMVLAGSKSYEQYF; DNA: TGTGCCAGCAGTACATTTATGGTACTAGCGGGGTCTAAGTCCTACGAGCAGTACTTC
J: TRBJ2-3; D: .; V: TRBV24-1; size: .; CDR3: CATQGPNTDTQYF; DNA: TGTGCCACCCAGGGACCAAACACAGATACGCAGTATTTT
J: TRBJ2-7; D: TRBD1; V: TRBV11-2; size: .; CDR3: CASSPRTGGIYEQYF; DNA: TGTGCCAGCAGCCCGAGGACAGGGGGAATATACGAGCAGTACTTC
J: TRBJ1-1; D: .; V: TRBV4-1; size: once; CDR3: CASSQAGYSVGNTEAFF; DNA: TGCGCCAGCAGCCAAGCCGGCTACTCCGTCGGGAACACTGAAGCTTTCTTT
J: TRBJ2-7; D: TRBD1; V: TRBV27; size: few; CDR3: CASSPNPDRDGQYF; DNA: TGTGCCAGCAGTCCTAACCCCGACAGGGACGGTCAGTACTTC
J: TRBJ2-7; D: .; V: TRBV4-1; size: few; CDR3: CASSARVGLDEQYF; DNA: TGCGCCAGCAGTGCGCGGGTGGGGCTAGACGAGCAGTACTTC
J: TRBJ2-3; D: TRBD2; V: TRBV7-2; size: many; CDR3: CASSFPLAGWADTQYF; DNA: TGTGCCAGCAGCTTCCCTCTAGCGGGGTGGGCAGATACGCAGTATTTT
J: TRBJ1-1; D: TRBD1; V: TRBV6-6; size: .; CDR3: CASSQTGGPTEAFF; DNA: TGTGCCAGCAGCCAGACAGGGGGGCCTACCGAAGCTTTCTTT
J: TRBJ1-1; D: .; V: TRBV7-6; size: few; CDR3: CASSLLSAGWNTEAFF; DNA: TGTGCCAGCAGCTTATTATCCGCAGGATGGAACACTGAAGCTTTCTTT
J: TRBJ2-1; D: .; V: TRBV27; size: few; CDR3: CASSLSMLAANYNEQFF; DNA: TGTGCCAGCAGTTTATCGATGTTAGCGGCAAACTACAATGAGCAGTTCTTC
J: TRBJ2-1; D: TRBD2; V: TRBV3-1; size: .; CDR3: CASSQVASGGAKFYNEQFF; DNA: TGTGCCAGCAGCCAAGTTGCTAGCGGGGGGGCCAAGTTCTACAATGAGCAGTTCTTC
J: TRBJ1-4; D: TRBD1; V: TRBV7-2; size: many; CDR3: CASSRQGPSEKLFF; DNA: TGTGCCAGCAGCCGACAGGGGCCTAGTGAAAAACTGTTTTTT
J: TRBJ1-2; D: .; V: TRBV12-3/TRBV12-4; size: many; CDR3: CASSRAVGANYGYTF; DNA: TGTGCCAGCTCCAGGGCAGTTGGAGCTAACTATGGCTACACCTTC
J: TRBJ2-7; D: .; V: TRBV5-6; size: few; CDR3: CASSFASVNYEQYF; DNA: TGTGCCAGCAGCTTTGCGTCAGTAAACTACGAGCAGTACTTC
J: TRBJ2-7; D: .; V: TRBV27; size: .; CDR3: CASTPNGARIYEQYF; DNA: TGTGCCAGCACCCCCAACGGGGCCAGGATCTACGAGCAGTACTTC
J: TRBJ1-2; D: .; V: TRBV27; size: few; CDR3: CASSPGQGTNYGYTF; DNA: TGTGCCAGCAGCCCCGGGCAGGGGACTAACTATGGCTACACCTTC
J: TRBJ1-5; D: TRBD1; V: TRBV6-6; size: .; CDR3: CASSRALISGGSSGTISNQPQHF; DNA: TGTGCCAGCAGCCGCGCGTTAATATCAGGGGGTTCCTCGGGTACTATTAGCAATCAGCCCCAGCATTTT
J: TRBJ1-1; D: .; V: TRBV28; size: .; CDR3: CASSLWGIVAEAFF; DNA: TGTGCCAGCAGTTTATGGGGCATTGTGGCTGAAGCTTTCTTT
J: TRBJ1-2; D: .; V: TRBV12-5; size: .; CDR3: CASSGAGYGYTF; DNA: TGTGCTAGTTCGGGCGCCGGCTATGGCTACACCTTC
J: TRBJ2-5; D: .; V: TRBV20-1; size: many; CDR3: CSARAKLESEKETQYF; DNA: TGCAGTGCTAGAGCCAAGTTGGAGTCAGAAAAAGAGACCCAGTACTTC
J: TRBJ1-2; D: .; V: TRBV12-3/TRBV12-4; size: .; CDR3: CASSLPPWTDGYTF; DNA: TGTGCCAGCAGTTTACCGCCCTGGACGGATGGCTACACCTTC
J: TRBJ1-5; D: .; V: TRBV7-9; size: many; CDR3: CASSLGQPSGNQPQHF; DNA: TGTGCCAGCAGCTTAGGACAGCCCTCGGGTAATCAGCCCCAGCATTTT
J: TRBJ2-3; D: TRBD2; V: TRBV6-2/TRBV6-3; size: once; CDR3: CASSATSGSTDTQYF; DNA: TGTGCCAGCAGTGCGACTAGCGGGAGCACAGATACGCAGTATTTT
J: TRBJ2-5; D: .; V: TRBV11-2; size: few; CDR3: CASSLRVIETQYF; DNA: TGTGCCAGCAGCTTAAGGGTAATAGAGACCCAGTACTTC
J: TRBJ2-1; D: TRBD2; V: TRBV7-6; size: .; CDR3: CASSQLAGDTYNEQFF; DNA: TGTGCCAGCAGCCAACTAGCGGGGGATACCTACAATGAGCAGTTCTTC
J: TRBJ2-3; D: .; V: TRBV7-2; size: many; CDR3: CASSLEGSGYYTQYF; DNA: TGTGCCAGCAGCTTAGAAGGGTCGGGGTATTATACGCAGTATTTT
J: TRBJ2-7; D: .; V: TRBV7-2; size: few; CDR3: CASSSTLEQYF; DNA: TGTGCCAGCAGCTCCACCCTCGAGCAGTACTTC
J: TRBJ2-1; D: TRBD2; V: TRBV7-6; size: few; CDR3: CASSPRAGAGGHGNEQFF; DNA: TGTGCCAGCAGCCCCCGTGCAGGAGCGGGGGGGCACGGCAATGAGCAGTTCTTC
J: TRBJ2-2; D: .; V: TRBV27; size: .; CDR3: CASSPGTAGITGELFF; DNA: TGTGCCAGCAGTCCGGGGACGGCCGGCATTACCGGGGAGCTGTTTTTT
J: TRBJ1-1; D: TRBD1; V: TRBV28; size: few; CDR3: CASSRGTDPLNTEAFF; DNA: TGTGCCAGCAGCCGGGGGACAGATCCGCTGAACACTGAAGCTTTCTTT
J: TRBJ2-2; D: .; V: TRBV5-6; size: .; CDR3: CASSLPRRNTGELFF; DNA: TGTGCCAGCAGCTTGCCCAGGCGGAACACCGGGGAGCTGTTTTTT
J: TRBJ2-5; D: .; V: TRBV2; size: few; CDR3: CASSGVRDLTYQETQYF; DNA: TGTGCCAGCAGTGGAGTTAGGGACTTAACCTACCAAGAGACCCAGTACTTC
J: TRBJ1-2; D: .; V: TRBV14; size: .; CDR3: CASSQDRDVYGYTF; DNA: TGTGCCAGCAGCCAAGATCGGGATGTCTATGGCTACACCTTC
J: TRBJ1-1; D: TRBD1; V: TRBV7-2; size: many; CDR3: CASSLDLAGQGGYTEAFF; DNA: TGTGCCAGCAGCTTAGATTTAGCGGGACAGGGTGGGTACACTGAAGCTTTCTTT
J: TRBJ1-2; D: TRBD1; V: TRBV12-3/TRBV12-4; size: .; CDR3: CASSLAGGWYGYTF; DNA: TGTGCCAGCAGTTTGGCAGGGGGCTGGTATGGCTACACCTTC
J: TRBJ1-6; D: .; V: TRBV7-9; size: few; CDR3: CASSLLTGKNSPLHF; DNA: TGTGCCAGCAGCTTACTCACAGGGAAAAATTCACCCCTCCACTTT